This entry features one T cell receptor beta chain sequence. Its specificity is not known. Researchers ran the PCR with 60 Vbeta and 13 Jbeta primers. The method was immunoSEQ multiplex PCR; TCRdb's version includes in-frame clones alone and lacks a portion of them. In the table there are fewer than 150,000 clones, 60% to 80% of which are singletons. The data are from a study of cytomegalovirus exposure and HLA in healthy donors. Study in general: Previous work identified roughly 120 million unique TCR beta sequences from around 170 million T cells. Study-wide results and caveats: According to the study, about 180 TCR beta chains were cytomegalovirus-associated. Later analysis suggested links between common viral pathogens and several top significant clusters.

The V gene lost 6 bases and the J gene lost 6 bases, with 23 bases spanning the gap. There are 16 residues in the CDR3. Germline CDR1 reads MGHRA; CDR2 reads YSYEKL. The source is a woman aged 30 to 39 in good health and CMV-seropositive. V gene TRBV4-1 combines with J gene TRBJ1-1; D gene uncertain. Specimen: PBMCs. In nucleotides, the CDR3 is TGCGCCAGCAGGGCCCAGAGGCCGGAATTCTCCCCTGAAGCTTTCTTT. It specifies CASRAQRPEFSPEAFF.